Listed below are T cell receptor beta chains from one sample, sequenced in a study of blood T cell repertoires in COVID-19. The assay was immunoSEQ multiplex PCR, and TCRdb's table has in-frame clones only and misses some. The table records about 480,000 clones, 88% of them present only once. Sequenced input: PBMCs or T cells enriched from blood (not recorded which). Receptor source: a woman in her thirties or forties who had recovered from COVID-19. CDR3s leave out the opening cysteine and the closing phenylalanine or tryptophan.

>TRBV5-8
ASSRWEGTKNIQY
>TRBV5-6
ASSLVRVEETQY
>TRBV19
ASSPKGPKDEQF
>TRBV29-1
SVQGQGNQPQH
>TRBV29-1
SVTLKSDSNTEAF
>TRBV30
AWSEGDGGSQPQH
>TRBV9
ASSVGSGSFHEQY
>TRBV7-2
ASSPKQSTYNEQF
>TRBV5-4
ASSPGSGGASETQY
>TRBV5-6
ASSRKQGALEKLF
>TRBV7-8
ASSFGQGGGYT
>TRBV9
ASSVDPSWETQY
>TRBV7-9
ASSFTGGENTEAF
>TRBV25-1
ASSDPDRSSYNSPLH
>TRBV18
ASSPRSGGERSPLH
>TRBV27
ASSVTVNTEAF
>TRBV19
ASSIAQVQNIQY
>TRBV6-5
ASSPVTGGNYGYT
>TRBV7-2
ASSLDRTNYEQY
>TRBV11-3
ASSIGQNTEAF
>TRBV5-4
ASSLEGGTNYGYT
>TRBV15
ATSRAAREQF
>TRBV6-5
ASSLRETNEKLF
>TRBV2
ASSLLVQLSNYGYT
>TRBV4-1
ASSQGPGTVNTEAF
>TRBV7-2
ASTAGLPGQGYEQY
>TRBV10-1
ASSDYLPGRDRGNTGELF
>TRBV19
ASSYGTGSSTDTQY
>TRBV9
ASSVKGDSGNTIY
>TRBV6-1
ASSEMLAGSDTQY
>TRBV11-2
ASSLTGYNEQF
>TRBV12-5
ASGLVLDRRAPDTQY
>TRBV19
ASSSTGALAKNIQY
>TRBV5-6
ASRTGTSVTGELF
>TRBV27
ASSLWTSGRYNEQF
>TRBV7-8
ASSLLGRGTEAF
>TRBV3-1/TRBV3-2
ASSSGGLAF
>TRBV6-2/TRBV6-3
ASSYSGRVETQY
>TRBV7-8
ASSSAQAPYEQY
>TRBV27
ASSPYSGRALLGSYNEQF
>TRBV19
ASSILLTGGGETQY
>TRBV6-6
ASSYQYTDNEQF
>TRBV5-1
ASSLGRRVGTEAF
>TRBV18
ASSPVQGMNGYT
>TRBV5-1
ASSSTGSNEQY
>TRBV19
ASSISGTDTEAF
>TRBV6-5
ASSLRGGSYNEQF
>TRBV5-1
ASSSDPGQLDNEQF
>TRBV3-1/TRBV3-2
ASSQGGTAPMSNYEQY
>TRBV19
ASATRYYNEQF
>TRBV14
ASSLQGARQETQY
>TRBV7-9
ASSFGEIRNQPQH
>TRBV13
ASSLEGGRDTQY
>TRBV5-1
ASSMTWTGSSYEQY
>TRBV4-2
ASSSHGGQGANGELF
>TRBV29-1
SVAVGWAEQY